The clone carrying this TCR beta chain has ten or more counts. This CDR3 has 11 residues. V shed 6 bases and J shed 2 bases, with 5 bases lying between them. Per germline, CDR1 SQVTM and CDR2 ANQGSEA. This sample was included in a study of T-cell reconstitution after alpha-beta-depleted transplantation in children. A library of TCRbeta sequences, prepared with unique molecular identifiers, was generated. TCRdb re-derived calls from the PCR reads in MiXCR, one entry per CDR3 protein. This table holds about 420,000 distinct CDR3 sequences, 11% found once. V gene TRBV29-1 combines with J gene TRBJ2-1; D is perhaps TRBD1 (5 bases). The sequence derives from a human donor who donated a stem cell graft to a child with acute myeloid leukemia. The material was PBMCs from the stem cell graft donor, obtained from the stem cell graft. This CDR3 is CSVDTYNEQFF. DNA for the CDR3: TGCAGCGTGGACACCTACAATGAGCAGTTCTTC.